This TCR beta chain comes out of a study of blood T cell repertoires in COVID-19. The assay was immunoSEQ multiplex PCR, and TCRdb's table has in-frame clones only and misses some. This sample has about 480,000 clones, with roughly 90% found just once. Looked up from germline, CDR1 is KGHDR and CDR2 is SFDVKD. CDR3 length equals 16 residues. Trimming took 9 bases from V and 4 from J; bases not matched to a gene: 14. V gene TRBV24-1 combines with J gene TRBJ2-7; 10 bases match TRBD2. The sequenced sample consisted of PBMCs or T cells enriched from blood (not recorded which). The TCR comes from a middle-aged woman who had recovered from COVID-19. CDR3 region: CATSGVVAGGQYEQYF. The CDR3 DNA sequence: TGTGCCACCTCGGGGGTGGTAGCGGGAGGCCAGTACGAGCAGTACTTC.